The TCR beta chain described here comes from a study of siplizumab effects on memory and regulatory T cells. Study-wide results and limits: Siplizumab cultures yielded proliferating Tregs whose suppressive function was not confirmed. Siplizumab produced a significant drop in alloreactive sequences attributable to unstimulated CD4+ memory cells.

Concerning this clone: Antigen unknown.

The data were produced by immunoSEQ multiplex PCR, yet TCRdb's version contains in-frame clones alone and is incomplete. The table lists about 64,000 clones, 96% of them singletons. Germline V gene lookup returns CDR1 SNHLY and CDR2 FYNNEI. This CDR3 contains 15 residues. Trimming left V 6 bases short and J 0 bases short, with 12 bases between. The chain uses TRBV2 and TRBJ2-4; D is possibly TRBD1 (6 bases). The sample consisted of naive CD8+ T cells sorted from blood. The TCR originated in a human donor in good health. The CDR3 region has the DNA TGTGCCAGCAGGGACACAGGGTTAGCCAAAAACATTCAGTACTTC. This sequence encodes CASRDTGLAKNIQYF.